This T cell receptor beta chain is from a study of beta chain features in type 1 diabetes. This clone came up once. The investigators reverse transcribed all of the isolated RNA, so they sequenced expressed TCRB transcripts. The method was immunoSEQ multiplex PCR; TCRdb's version includes in-frame clones alone and lacks a portion of them. Of just over 450,000 clones detected, roughly 30% appear once; the ten largest clones hold around 0.065%. The CDR3 has 14 amino acids. Trimming pared 1 base from V and 0 bases from J, leaving 10 bases between. Germline assignment: CDR1 GTSNPN and CDR2 SVGIG (reference sequence).

The chain joins TRBV30 to TRBJ2-7, with D tentatively TRBD1 (5 bases). Sequenced: naive CD4+ T cells from blood. This clonotype was obtained from a man between 18 and 35 years old in good health. CDR3 region: CAWSGVDSSYEQYF. In nucleotides, the CDR3 is TGTGCCTGGAGTGGGGTTGACAGCTCCTACGAGCAGTACTTC.